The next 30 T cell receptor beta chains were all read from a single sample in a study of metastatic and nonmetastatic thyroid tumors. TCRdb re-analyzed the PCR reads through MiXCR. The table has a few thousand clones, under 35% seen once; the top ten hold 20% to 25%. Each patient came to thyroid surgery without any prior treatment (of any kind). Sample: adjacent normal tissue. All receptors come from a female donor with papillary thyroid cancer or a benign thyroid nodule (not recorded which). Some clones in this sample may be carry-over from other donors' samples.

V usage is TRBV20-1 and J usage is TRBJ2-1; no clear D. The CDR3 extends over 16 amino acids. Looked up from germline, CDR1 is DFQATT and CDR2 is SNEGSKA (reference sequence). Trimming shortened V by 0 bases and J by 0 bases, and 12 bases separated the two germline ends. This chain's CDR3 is CSAREGGFSSYNEQFF. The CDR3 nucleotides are TGCAGTGCTAGAGAAGGCGGATTTAGCTCCTACAATGAGCAGTTCTTC.

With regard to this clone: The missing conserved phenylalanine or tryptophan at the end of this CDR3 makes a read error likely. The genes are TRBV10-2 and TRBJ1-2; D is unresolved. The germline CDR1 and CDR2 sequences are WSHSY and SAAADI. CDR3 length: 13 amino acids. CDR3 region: CASRLGFNYGYTI. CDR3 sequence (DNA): TGCGCAAGCCGTCTAGGATTTAACTATGGCTACACCATC.

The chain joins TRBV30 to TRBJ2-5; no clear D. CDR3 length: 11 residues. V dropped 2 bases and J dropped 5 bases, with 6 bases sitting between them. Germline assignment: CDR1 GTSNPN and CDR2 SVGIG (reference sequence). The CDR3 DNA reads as TGTGCCTGGAGTATTGGGGAGACCCAGTACTTC. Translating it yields CAWSIGETQYF.

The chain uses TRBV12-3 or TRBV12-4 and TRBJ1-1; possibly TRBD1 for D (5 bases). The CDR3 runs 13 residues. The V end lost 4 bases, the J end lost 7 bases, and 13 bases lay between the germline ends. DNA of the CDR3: TGTGCCAGCAGTTATCAGGGCTTAGGTGAAGCTTTCTTT. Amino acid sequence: CASSYQGLGEAFF.

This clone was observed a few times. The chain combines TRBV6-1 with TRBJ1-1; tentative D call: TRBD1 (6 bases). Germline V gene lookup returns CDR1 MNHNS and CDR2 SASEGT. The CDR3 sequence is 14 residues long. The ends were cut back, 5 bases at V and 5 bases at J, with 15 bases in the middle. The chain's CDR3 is CASSLQGSGTEAFF. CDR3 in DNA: TGTGCCAGCAGTCTACAGGGCAGTGGGACTGAAGCTTTCTTT.

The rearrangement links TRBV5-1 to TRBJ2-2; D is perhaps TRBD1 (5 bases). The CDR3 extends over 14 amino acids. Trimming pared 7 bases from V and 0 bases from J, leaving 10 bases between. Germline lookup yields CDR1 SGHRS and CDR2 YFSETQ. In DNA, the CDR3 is TGCGCCAGCGCGGACATTTCGAACACCGGGGAGCTGTTTTTT. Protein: CASADISNTGELFF.

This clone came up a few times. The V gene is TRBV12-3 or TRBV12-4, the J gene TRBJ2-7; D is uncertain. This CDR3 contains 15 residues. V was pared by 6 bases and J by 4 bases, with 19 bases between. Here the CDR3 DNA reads TGTGCCAGCAGCCGAGCGAGAGGAGACTTTTACGAGCAGTACTTC. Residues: CASSRARGDFYEQYF.

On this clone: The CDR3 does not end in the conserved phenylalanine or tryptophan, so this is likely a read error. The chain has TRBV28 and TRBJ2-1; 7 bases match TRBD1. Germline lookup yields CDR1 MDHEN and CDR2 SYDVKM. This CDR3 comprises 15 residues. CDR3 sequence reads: CASSLAGTAYNEQFS. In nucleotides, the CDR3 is TGTGCTAGCAGTTTGGCCGGGACAGCCTACAATGAGCAGTTCTCC.

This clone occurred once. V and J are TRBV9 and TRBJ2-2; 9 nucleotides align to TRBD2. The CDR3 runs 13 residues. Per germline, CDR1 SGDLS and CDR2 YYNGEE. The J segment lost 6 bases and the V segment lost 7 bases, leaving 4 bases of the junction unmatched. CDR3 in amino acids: CASALAGSGELFF. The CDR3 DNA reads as TGTGCCAGCGCACTAGCGGGCTCCGGGGAGCTGTTTTTT.

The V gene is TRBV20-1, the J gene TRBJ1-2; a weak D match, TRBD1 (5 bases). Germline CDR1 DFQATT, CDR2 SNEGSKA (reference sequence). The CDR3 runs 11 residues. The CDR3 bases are TGCACCGGGGACCCTCACTATGGCTACACCTTC. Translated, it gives CTGDPHYGYTF.

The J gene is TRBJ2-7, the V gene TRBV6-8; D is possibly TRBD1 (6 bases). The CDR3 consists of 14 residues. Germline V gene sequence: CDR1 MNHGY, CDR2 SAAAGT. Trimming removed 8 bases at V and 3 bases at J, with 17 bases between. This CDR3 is CASGSPQGIYEQYF. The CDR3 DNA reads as TGTGCCAGCGGCTCCCCACAGGGTATCTACGAGCAGTACTTC.

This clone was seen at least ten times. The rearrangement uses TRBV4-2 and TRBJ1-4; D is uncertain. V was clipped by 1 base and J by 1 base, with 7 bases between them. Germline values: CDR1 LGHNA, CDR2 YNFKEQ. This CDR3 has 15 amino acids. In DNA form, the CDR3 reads TGTGCCAGCAGCCAAGCGGCGGGAACTAATGAAAAACTGTTTTTT. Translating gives CASSQAAGTNEKLFF.

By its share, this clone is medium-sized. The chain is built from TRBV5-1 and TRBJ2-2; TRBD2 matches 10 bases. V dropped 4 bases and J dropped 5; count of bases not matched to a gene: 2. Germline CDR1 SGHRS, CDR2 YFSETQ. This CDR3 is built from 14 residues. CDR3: CASSGGLATGELFF. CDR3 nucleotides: TGCGCCAGCAGCGGGGGACTAGCGACCGGGGAGCTGTTTTTT.

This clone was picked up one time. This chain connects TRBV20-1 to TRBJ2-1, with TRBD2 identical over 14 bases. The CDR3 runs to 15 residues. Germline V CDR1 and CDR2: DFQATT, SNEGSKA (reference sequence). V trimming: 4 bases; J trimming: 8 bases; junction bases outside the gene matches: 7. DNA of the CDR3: TGCAGTGCTACCGGGACTAGCGGGAGTGGCCATGAGCAGTTCTTC. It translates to CSATGTSGSGHEQFF.

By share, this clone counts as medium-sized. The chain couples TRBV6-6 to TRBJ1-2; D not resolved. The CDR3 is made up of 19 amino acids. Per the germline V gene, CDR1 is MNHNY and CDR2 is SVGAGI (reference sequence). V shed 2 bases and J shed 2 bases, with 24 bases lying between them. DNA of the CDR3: TGTGCCAGCAGTTACGCCCTCCCAGGAAAGCCCGAGATGAACTATGGCTACACCTTC. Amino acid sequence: CASSYALPGKPEMNYGYTF.

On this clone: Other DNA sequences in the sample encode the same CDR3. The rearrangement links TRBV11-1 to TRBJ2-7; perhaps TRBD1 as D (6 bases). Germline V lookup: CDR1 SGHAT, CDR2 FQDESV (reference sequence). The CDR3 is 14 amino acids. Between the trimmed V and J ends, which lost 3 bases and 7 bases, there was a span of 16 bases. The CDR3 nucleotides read TGTGCCAGCAGCTTCGGTACAGGGTTACAAGAGCAGTACTTC. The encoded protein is CASSFGTGLQEQYF.

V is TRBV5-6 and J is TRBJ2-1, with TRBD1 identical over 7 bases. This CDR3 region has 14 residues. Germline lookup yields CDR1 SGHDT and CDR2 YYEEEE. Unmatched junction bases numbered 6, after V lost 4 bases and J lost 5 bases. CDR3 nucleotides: TGTGCCAGCAGCCAAACAGGGGCGCACAATGAGCAGTTCTTC. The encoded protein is CASSQTGAHNEQFF.

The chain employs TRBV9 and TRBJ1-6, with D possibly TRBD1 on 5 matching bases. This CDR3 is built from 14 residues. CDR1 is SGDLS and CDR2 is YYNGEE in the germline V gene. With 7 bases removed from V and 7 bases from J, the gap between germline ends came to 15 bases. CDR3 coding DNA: TGTGCCAGCGGGGATACAGGTCGAAATTCACCCCTCCACTTT. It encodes CASGDTGRNSPLHF.

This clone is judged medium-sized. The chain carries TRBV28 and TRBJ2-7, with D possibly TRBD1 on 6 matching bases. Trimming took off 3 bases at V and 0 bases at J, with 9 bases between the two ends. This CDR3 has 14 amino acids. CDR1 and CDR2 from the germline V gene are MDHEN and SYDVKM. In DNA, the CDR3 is TGTGCCAGCAGTTTGACAGGTCGCTCCTACGAGCAGTACTTC. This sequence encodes CASSLTGRSYEQYF.

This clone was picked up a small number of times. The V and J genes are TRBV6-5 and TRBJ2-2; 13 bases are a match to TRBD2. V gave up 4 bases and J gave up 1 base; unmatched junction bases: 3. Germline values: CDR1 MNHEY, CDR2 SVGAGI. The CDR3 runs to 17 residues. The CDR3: CASSWTSGRWNTGELFF. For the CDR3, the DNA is TGTGCCAGCAGTTGGACTAGCGGGAGATGGAACACCGGGGAGCTGTTTTTT.

The CDR3 sequence: CASCLAGPSYNEQFF. The CDR3 DNA reads as TGTGCCAGCTGCTTAGCGGGCCCCTCCTACAATGAGCAGTTCTTC. The V gene is TRBV6-1, the J gene TRBJ2-1, with 7 bases aligning to TRBD2. CDR1 MNHNS and CDR2 SASEGT come from the germline V gene. The CDR3 is made up of 15 amino acids. The V segment lost 8 bases and the J segment 0 bases; nucleotides outside the gene matches: 7.

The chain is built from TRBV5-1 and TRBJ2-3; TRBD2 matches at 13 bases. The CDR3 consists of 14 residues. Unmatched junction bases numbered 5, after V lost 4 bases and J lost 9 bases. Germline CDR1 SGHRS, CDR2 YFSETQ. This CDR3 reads CASSDGLAGDTQYF. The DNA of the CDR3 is TGCGCCAGCAGCGACGGACTAGCGGGAGACACGCAGTATTTT.

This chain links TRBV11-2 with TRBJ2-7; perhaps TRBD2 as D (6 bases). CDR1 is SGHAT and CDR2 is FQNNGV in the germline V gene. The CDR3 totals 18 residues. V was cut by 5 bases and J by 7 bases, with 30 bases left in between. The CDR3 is CASSPSWRLEGDAGEQYF. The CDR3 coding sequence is TGTGCCAGCAGCCCATCATGGCGGCTAGAGGGAGATGCGGGAGAGCAGTACTTC. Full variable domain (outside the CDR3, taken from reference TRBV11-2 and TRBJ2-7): EAGVAQSPRYKIIEKRQSVAFWCNPISGHATLYWYQQILGQGPKLLIQFQNNGVVDDSQLPKDRFSAERLKGVDSTLKIQPAKLEDSAVYLCASSPSWRLEGDAGEQYFGPGTRLTVT.

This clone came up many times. CDR3 DNA sequence: TGCAGCGTGGGACATGTTAAGAGCTACACCTTC. Amino acid sequence: CSVGHVKSYTF. The chain joins TRBV29-1 to TRBJ1-2, with TRBD1 as a possible D gene (6 bases). The CDR3 loop spans 11 amino acids. V was clipped by 6 bases and J by 9 bases, with 14 bases between them. CDR1 SQVTM and CDR2 ANQGSEA come from the germline V gene.

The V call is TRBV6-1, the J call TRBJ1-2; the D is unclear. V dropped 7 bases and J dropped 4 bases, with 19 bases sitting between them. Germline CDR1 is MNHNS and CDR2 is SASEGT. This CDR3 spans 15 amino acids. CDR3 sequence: CASTEAAVFSYGYTF. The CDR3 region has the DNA TGTGCCAGCACCGAGGCGGCGGTTTTTAGCTATGGCTACACCTTC.

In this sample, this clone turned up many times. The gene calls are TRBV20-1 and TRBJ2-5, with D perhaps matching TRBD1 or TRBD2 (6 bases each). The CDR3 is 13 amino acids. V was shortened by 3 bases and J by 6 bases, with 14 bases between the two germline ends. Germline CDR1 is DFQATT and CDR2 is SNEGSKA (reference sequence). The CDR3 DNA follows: TGCAGTGCTAGGGGGGGCGAGGGGAAGACCCAGTACTTC. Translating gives CSARGGEGKTQYF.

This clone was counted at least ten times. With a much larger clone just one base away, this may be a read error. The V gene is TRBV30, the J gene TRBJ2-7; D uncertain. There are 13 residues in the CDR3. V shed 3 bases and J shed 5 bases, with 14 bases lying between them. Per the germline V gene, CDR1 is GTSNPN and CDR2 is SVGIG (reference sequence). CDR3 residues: CAWSRLENDEQYF. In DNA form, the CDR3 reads TGTGCCTGGAGCCGTTTGGAAAACGACGAGCAGTACTTC.

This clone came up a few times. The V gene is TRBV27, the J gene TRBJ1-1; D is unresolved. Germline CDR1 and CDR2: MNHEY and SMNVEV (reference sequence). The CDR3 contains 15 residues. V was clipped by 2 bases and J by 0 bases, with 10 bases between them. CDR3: CASSLSAGLNTEAFF. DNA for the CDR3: TGTGCCAGCAGTTTAAGTGCGGGCCTGAACACTGAAGCTTTCTTT.

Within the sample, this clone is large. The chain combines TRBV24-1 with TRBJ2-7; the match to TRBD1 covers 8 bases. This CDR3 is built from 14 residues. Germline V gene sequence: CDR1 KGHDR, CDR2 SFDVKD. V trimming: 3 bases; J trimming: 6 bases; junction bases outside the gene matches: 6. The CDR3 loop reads CATSDETGVGEQYF. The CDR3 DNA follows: TGTGCCACCAGTGATGAGACAGGGGTAGGCGAGCAGTACTTC.

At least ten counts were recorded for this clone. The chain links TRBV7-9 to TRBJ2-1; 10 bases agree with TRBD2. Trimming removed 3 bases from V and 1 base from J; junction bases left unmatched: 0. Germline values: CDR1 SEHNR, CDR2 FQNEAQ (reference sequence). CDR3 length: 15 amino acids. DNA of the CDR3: TGTGCCAGCAGCTTTAGCGGGAGGTCCTACAATGAGCAGTTCTTC. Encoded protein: CASSFSGRSYNEQFF.